The 30 T cell receptor beta chains given below trace back to one sample, sequenced in a study of T cells after posttransplantation cyclophosphamide. Sequenced by immunoSEQ multiplex PCR; TCRdb stores in-frame clones only, minus some. The data hold about 20,000 clones, with over 75% observed a single time. Control samples came 1 year after myeloablative marrow transplants with methotrexate plus calcineurin inhibitor. This material consisted of PBMCs, taken 350 to 400 days after allogeneic stem cell transplant with calcineurin inhibitor and methotrexate. Source of these receptors: a female patient between 30 and 45 years old who received an allogeneic stem cell transplant from an unrelated donor, was CMV-positive, and had acute and chronic GVHD. The graft donor may account for some of the T cells.

The chain carries TRBV6-6 and TRBJ1-4; D is unclear. V lost 6 bases and J 6 bases, leaving 17 bases between the germline ends. Germline V lookup: CDR1 MNHNY, CDR2 SVGAGI (reference sequence). This CDR3 comprises 15 residues. The CDR3: CASSPNVAAYEKLFF. CDR3 coding DNA: TGTGCCAGCAGCCCTAACGTGGCGGCTTATGAAAAACTGTTTTTT.

The chain links TRBV6-1 to TRBJ2-3; the D gene is possibly TRBD1 (6 bases). CDR1 is MNHNS, CDR2 SASEGT, per germline. This CDR3 has 17 residues. V shed 2 bases and J shed 4 bases, with 19 bases lying between them. The CDR3 loop is CASSERPGPQGSDTQYF. Here the CDR3 DNA reads TGTGCCAGCAGTGAAAGGCCGGGGCCCCAGGGGTCAGATACGCAGTATTTT.

The chain uses TRBV13 and TRBJ2-7; TRBD2 agrees at 10 bases. Germline assignment: CDR1 PRHDT and CDR2 FYEKMQ (reference sequence). Trimming at V came to 5 bases and at J to 7 bases, leaving 14 bases not matched to a gene. The CDR3 runs to 16 residues. In nucleotides, the CDR3 is TGTGCCAGCAGCGGTCAGACTAGCGGGCCGTTTGGAGAGCAGTACTTC. It yields the protein CASSGQTSGPFGEQYF.

Note on this clone: The sample carries other DNA sequences with the same CDR3. The chain carries TRBV27 and TRBJ2-3; 9 positions agree with TRBD2. This CDR3 region has 19 residues. The V segment lost 5 bases and the J segment 4 bases; nucleotides outside the gene matches: 19. CDR1 is MNHEY, CDR2 SMNVEV, per germline (reference sequence). CDR3 sequence: CASSIPGLAGGPRADTQYF. CDR3 in DNA: TGTGCCAGCAGTATACCGGGACTGGCGGGAGGGCCTCGGGCAGATACGCAGTATTTT.

The J gene is TRBJ2-7, the V gene TRBV11-2; a weak D match, TRBD2 (7 bases). The CDR3 length is 17 residues. Germline V gene data show CDR1 as SGHAT and CDR2 as FQNNGV. Trimming took 0 bases from V and 1 from J, leaving 16 bases between them. This CDR3 reads CASSLDFAGAGSYEQYV. The CDR3 DNA reads TGTGCCAGCAGCTTAGATTTCGCGGGGGCCGGGTCCTACGAGCAGTACGTC.

The V call is TRBV7-9, the J call TRBJ2-1; TRBD2 might be the D (7 bases). Germline assignment: CDR1 SEHNR and CDR2 FQNEAQ (reference sequence). The CDR3 is made up of 17 amino acids. Trimming cost V 4 bases and J 0 bases, with 16 bases left between them. DNA for the CDR3: TGTGCCAGCAGCTCAGACGGCGGGGGCTCCTCCTACAATGAGCAGTTCTTC. The encoded protein is CASSSDGGGSSYNEQFF.

The gene calls are TRBV2 and TRBJ2-5; TRBD2 agrees at 10 bases. Per the germline V gene, CDR1 is SNHLY and CDR2 is FYNNEI. The V segment lost 4 bases and the J segment 4 bases; nucleotides outside the gene matches: 6. CDR3 length: 15 residues. The CDR3 protein is CASSVQSGRGETQYF. CDR3 DNA: TGTGCCAGCAGTGTGCAGAGCGGGAGGGGAGAGACCCAGTACTTC.

As DNA, the CDR3 is TGTGCCAGCAGTACGGACAGCCATTCCTACGAGCAGTACTTC. Residues: CASSTDSHSYEQYF. The chain is built from TRBV2 and TRBJ2-7; D might be TRBD1 (6 bases). The CDR3 length is 14 residues. V was shortened by 5 bases and J by 1 base, with 12 bases between the two germline ends. Germline lookup yields CDR1 SNHLY and CDR2 FYNNEI.

The count of this clone is one. The chain uses TRBV11-2 and TRBJ2-2, with a possible D match to TRBD1 (5 bases). CDR1 is SGHAT, CDR2 FQNNGV, per germline. V shed 2 bases and J shed 2 bases, with 9 bases lying between them. The CDR3 contains 15 residues. In nucleotides, the CDR3 is TGTGCCAGCAGCTTAAGACAGAGCAACACCGGGGAGCTGTTTTTT. Its translation: CASSLRQSNTGELFF.

The CDR3 DNA reads as TGCGCCAGCAGCTTGACCAGAGGGGCTAGCGGCTCGGTGGATGAGCAGTTCTTC. This sequence encodes CASSLTRGASGSVDEQFF. This chain connects TRBV5-1 to TRBJ2-1, with 7 bases aligning to TRBD2. This CDR3 is built from 18 residues. Germline loops: CDR1 SGHRS, CDR2 YFSETQ. Trimming at V came to 1 base and at J to 8 bases, leaving 18 bases not matched to a gene. The whole variable domain, remainder taken from reference TRBV5-1 and TRBJ2-1, is KAGVTQTPRYLIKTRGQQVTLSCSPISGHRSVSWYQQTPGQGLQFLFEYFSETQRNKGNFPGRFSGRQFSNSRSEMNVSTLELGDSALYLCASSLTRGASGSVDEQFFGPGTRLTVL.

The DNA of the CDR3 is TGTGCCAGCAGCTTAGCGCTCAGGGGAGACGAGCAGTACTTC. It yields the protein CASSLALRGDEQYF. The chain uses TRBV7-9 and TRBJ2-7, with D tentatively TRBD1 (6 bases). CDR1 and CDR2 (germline): SEHNR, FQNEAQ (reference sequence). The CDR3 consists of 14 residues. Trimming cost V 0 bases and J 5 bases, with 11 bases left between them.

The rearrangement joins TRBV6-6 to TRBJ1-2; TRBD1 agrees at 7 bases. The V segment lost 6 bases and the J segment 6 bases; nucleotides outside the gene matches: 10. This CDR3 comprises 14 residues. From germline, CDR1 is MNHNY and CDR2 SVGAGI (reference sequence). The DNA for the CDR3 is TGTGCCAGCAGCGCGATGACAGGGAGAAATGGCTACACCTTC. It yields the protein CASSAMTGRNGYTF.

The gene calls are TRBV6-6 and TRBJ2-7; D is unclear. The CDR3 spans 12 residues. Trimming left V 8 bases short and J 2 bases short, with 10 bases between. Per the germline V gene, CDR1 is MNHNY and CDR2 is SVGAGI (reference sequence). CDR3: CASLSGTYEQYV. The CDR3 DNA is TGTGCCAGCCTTTCAGGAACCTACGAGCAGTACGTC.

The chain links TRBV5-4 to TRBJ2-2; D not resolved. Germline CDR1 and CDR2: SGHNT and YYREEE (reference sequence). V dropped 4 bases and J dropped 4 bases, with 5 bases sitting between them. The CDR3 has 12 amino acids. The CDR3 loop reads CASSHSTGELFF. DNA for the CDR3: TGTGCCAGCAGCCATTCCACCGGGGAGCTGTTTTTT.

The chain joins TRBV7-6 to TRBJ2-1, with 10 bases lining up with TRBD2. V lost 5 bases and J lost 4; bases outside the gene matches: 8. From germline, CDR1 is SGHVS and CDR2 FNYEAQ. The CDR3 covers 16 residues. CDR3 sequence reads: CASSLRLAGAYNEQFF. Written as DNA, the CDR3 is TGTGCCAGCAGCCTAAGGCTAGCGGGAGCGTACAATGAGCAGTTCTTC.

The chain joins TRBV19 to TRBJ2-1; 12 nucleotides align to TRBD2. The length of the CDR3 is 16 residues. V lost 4 bases, J lost 4 bases, and 5 bases stayed unmatched. CDR1 is LNHDA, CDR2 SQIVND, per germline (reference sequence). For the CDR3, the DNA is TGTGCCAGTAGTAGGACTAGCGGGGAGATATACAATGAGCAGTTCTTC. Amino acid sequence: CASSRTSGEIYNEQFF.

This sequence joins TRBV2 and TRBJ2-7, with D unclear. The CDR3 loop spans 14 amino acids. Trimming removed 4 bases at V and 0 bases at J, with 10 bases between. Germline assignment: CDR1 SNHLY and CDR2 FYNNEI. CDR3 nucleotides: TGTGCCAGCAGTGTTAGCATGGCCTCCTACGAGCAGTACTTC. It specifies CASSVSMASYEQYF.

The chain is built from TRBV7-2 and TRBJ2-6; maybe TRBD1 (5 bases). Germline CDR1 and CDR2: SGHTA and FQGNSA. Trimming took 5 bases from V and 0 from J, leaving 14 bases between them. This CDR3 is built from 17 residues. Here the CDR3 reads CASSRPTGLSGANVLTF. Here the CDR3 DNA reads TGTGCCAGCAGCCGGCCAACAGGCCTCTCTGGGGCCAACGTCCTGACTTTC.

The gene calls are TRBV5-4 and TRBJ1-2, with D perhaps TRBD1 (6 bases). There are 15 residues in the CDR3. Germline CDR1 reads SGHNT; CDR2 reads YYREEE (reference sequence). V dropped 0 bases and J dropped 3 bases, with 12 bases sitting between them. CDR3 DNA: TGTGCCAGCAGCTTGGCATTGGACAGTTACTATGGCTACACCTTC. Amino acid sequence: CASSLALDSYYGYTF.

The CDR3 DNA reads as TGTGCCAGCTCATGGGTAGGAGGAGGGCCTGAAGATACGCAGTATTTT. It specifies CASSWVGGGPEDTQYF. This chain connects TRBV18 to TRBJ2-3, with D possibly TRBD2 on 6 matching bases. This CDR3 region has 16 residues. Trimming cost V 5 bases and J 5 bases, with 20 bases left between them. In germline, CDR1 is KGHSH, CDR2 LQKENI.

This sequence joins TRBV6-5 and TRBJ2-1, with D tentatively TRBD2 (5 bases). Looked up from germline, CDR1 is MNHEY and CDR2 is SVGAGI. CDR3 length: 12 amino acids. The germline V and J ends were trimmed by 6 bases and 9 bases, with 12 bases remaining between them. CDR3: CASSRGPSEQFF. In DNA form, the CDR3 reads TGTGCCAGCAGCAGAGGGCCAAGTGAGCAGTTCTTC.

The chain couples TRBV11-3 to TRBJ1-6, with TRBD1 matching 8 bases. CDR1 SGHNT and CDR2 YENEEA come from the germline V gene. The V segment lost 0 bases and the J segment 9 bases; nucleotides outside the gene matches: 16. This CDR3 has 19 residues. The CDR3 protein is CASSLEGGGPGQAASPLHF. CDR3 DNA: TGTGCCAGCAGCTTAGAGGGCGGAGGGCCGGGACAGGCCGCTTCACCCCTCCACTTT.

This clone was detected only once. The J gene is TRBJ1-2, the V gene TRBV6-5, with D possibly being TRBD1 (6 bases). CDR1 and CDR2 from the germline V gene are MNHEY and SVGAGI. The CDR3 has 13 residues. V was clipped by 1 base and J by 8 bases, with 11 bases between them. CDR3 DNA: TGTGCCAGCAGTTACTTGCAGGGGAGAGGCTACACCTTC. It specifies CASSYLQGRGYTF.

The chain carries TRBV6-5 and TRBJ2-1; no definite D call. Germline values: CDR1 MNHEY, CDR2 SVGAGI. V lost 5 bases to trimming and J lost 7 bases, with 9 bases between them. This CDR3 spans 12 amino acids. CDR3 bases: TGTGCCAGCAGTCCCACTAAGAATGAGCAGTTCTTC. Translated, it gives CASSPTKNEQFF.

The chain combines TRBV27 with TRBJ2-1; 8 bases line up with TRBD2. In germline, CDR1 is MNHEY, CDR2 SMNVEV (reference sequence). V was clipped by 6 bases and J by 12 bases; unmatched bases: 10. The CDR3 runs to 13 residues. The CDR3 is CASRGDSGTGQFF. CDR3 DNA sequence: TGTGCCAGCAGGGGGGATAGCGGGACGGGGCAGTTCTTC.

The chain carries TRBV5-5 and TRBJ1-1, with 7 bases identical to TRBD1. CDR1 and CDR2 (germline): SGHKS, YYEKEE (reference sequence). Trimming cost V 4 bases and J 0 bases; bases outside gene matches: 12. The CDR3 covers 17 residues. DNA for the CDR3: TGTGCCAGCAGCCCCGGGACAGCCGTATTCATGAACACTGAAGCTTTCTTT. As protein: CASSPGTAVFMNTEAFF.

The V and J genes are TRBV19 and TRBJ1-1, with D possibly matching TRBD1 (5 bases). V was pared by 1 base and J by 1 base, with 7 bases between. CDR3 length: 14 residues. Germline V gene sequence: CDR1 LNHDA, CDR2 SQIVND (reference sequence). For the CDR3, the DNA is TGTGCCAGTAGTATAGTAGGACAGAACACTGAAGCTTTCTTT. This codes for CASSIVGQNTEAFF.

CDR3 sequence: CSVDGGREDTQYF. DNA of the CDR3: TGCAGCGTTGACGGAGGTAGGGAGGATACGCAGTATTTT. The chain carries TRBV29-1 and TRBJ2-3, with D possibly matching TRBD2 (5 bases). Germline CDR1 reads SQVTM; CDR2 reads ANQGSEA. The CDR3 extends over 13 amino acids. Trimming removed 3 bases at V and 6 bases at J, with 13 bases between.

The rearrangement links TRBV9 to TRBJ2-2; D may be TRBD1 (6 bases). V was trimmed by 3 bases and J by 2 bases, leaving 14 bases between them. The CDR3 runs 16 residues. CDR1 is SGDLS and CDR2 is YYNGEE in the germline V gene. The CDR3 sequence is CASSANPGQNTGELFF. CDR3 nucleotide sequence: TGTGCCAGCAGCGCTAACCCGGGACAAAACACCGGGGAGCTGTTTTTT.

The chain carries TRBV6-6 and TRBJ1-6, with D perhaps matching TRBD1 (5 bases). The CDR3 covers 13 residues. Trimming removed 6 bases at V and 11 bases at J, with 14 bases between. Looked up from germline, CDR1 is MNHNY and CDR2 is SVGAGI (reference sequence). The CDR3, as DNA: TGTGCCAGCAGCCCCGGGACTTCCGCACCCCTCCACTTT. It specifies CASSPGTSAPLHF.